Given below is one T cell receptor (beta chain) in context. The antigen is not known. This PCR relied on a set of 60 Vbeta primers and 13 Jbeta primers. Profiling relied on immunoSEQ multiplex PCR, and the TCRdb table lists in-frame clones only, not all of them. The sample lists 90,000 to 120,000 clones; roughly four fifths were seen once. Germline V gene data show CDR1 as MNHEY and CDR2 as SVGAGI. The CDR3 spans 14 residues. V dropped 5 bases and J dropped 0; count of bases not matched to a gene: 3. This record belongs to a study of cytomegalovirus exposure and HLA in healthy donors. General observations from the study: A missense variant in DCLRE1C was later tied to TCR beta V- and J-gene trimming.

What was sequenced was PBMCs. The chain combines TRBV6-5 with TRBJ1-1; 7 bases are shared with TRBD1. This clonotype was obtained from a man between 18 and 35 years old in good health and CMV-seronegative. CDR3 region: CASSKDRVNTEAFF. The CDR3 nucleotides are TGTGCCAGCAGTAAAGACAGGGTGAACACTGAAGCTTTCTTT.